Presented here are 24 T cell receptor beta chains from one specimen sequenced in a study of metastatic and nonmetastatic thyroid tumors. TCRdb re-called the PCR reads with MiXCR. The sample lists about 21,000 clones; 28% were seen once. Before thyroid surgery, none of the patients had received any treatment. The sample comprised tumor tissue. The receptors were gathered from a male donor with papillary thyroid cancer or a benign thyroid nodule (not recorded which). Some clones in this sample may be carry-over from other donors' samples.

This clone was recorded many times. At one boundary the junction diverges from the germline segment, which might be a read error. The CDR3 sequence: CASGFPAGEKLFF. CDR3 in DNA: TGTGCCAGCGGCTTCCCCGCTGGAGAAAAACTGTTTTTT. This chain connects TRBV7-9 to TRBJ1-4; D gene ambiguous. CDR3 length: 13 residues. The germline V gene has CDR1 SEHNR and CDR2 FQNEAQ (reference sequence). The full variable domain, with the rest looked up from reference TRBV7-9 and TRBJ1-4, is DTGVSQNPRHKITKRGQNVTFRCDPISEHNRLYWYRQTLGQGPEFLTYFQNEAQLEKSRLLSDRFSAERPKGSFSTLEIQRTEQGDSAMYLCASGFPAGEKLFFGSGTQLSVL.

As DNA, the CDR3 is TGTGCCACCAGCATCACTGCGGGGGGCTCTAGCACAGATACGCAGTATTTT. Its translation: CATSITAGGSSTDTQYF. The chain joins TRBV15 to TRBJ2-3, with 8 bases identical to TRBD2. The length of the CDR3 is 17 residues. The J segment lost 0 bases and the V segment lost 4 bases, leaving 9 bases of the junction unmatched. CDR1 is LNHNV, CDR2 YYDKDF, per germline (reference sequence).

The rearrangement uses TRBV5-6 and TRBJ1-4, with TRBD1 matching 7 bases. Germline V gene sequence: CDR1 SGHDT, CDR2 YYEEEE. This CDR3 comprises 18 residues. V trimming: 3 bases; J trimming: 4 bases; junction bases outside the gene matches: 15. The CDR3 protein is CASSSWPYLQGFNEKLFF. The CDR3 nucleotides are TGTGCCAGCAGCTCTTGGCCGTATTTACAGGGGTTTAATGAAAAACTGTTTTTT.

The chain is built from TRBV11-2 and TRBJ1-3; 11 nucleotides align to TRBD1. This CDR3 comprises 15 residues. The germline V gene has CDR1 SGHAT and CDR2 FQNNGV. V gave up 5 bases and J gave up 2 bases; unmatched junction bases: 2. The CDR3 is CASSAGQGAGNTIYF. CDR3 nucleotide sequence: TGTGCCAGCAGCGCGGGACAGGGGGCTGGAAACACCATATATTTT.

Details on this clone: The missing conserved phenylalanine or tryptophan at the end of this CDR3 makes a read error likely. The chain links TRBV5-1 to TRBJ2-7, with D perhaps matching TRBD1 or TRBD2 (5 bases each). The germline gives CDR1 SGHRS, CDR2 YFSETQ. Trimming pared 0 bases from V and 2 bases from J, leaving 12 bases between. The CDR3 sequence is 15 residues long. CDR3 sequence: CASSLAGTPAYEQYL. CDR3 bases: TGCGCCAGCAGCTTGGCCGGGACGCCAGCCTACGAGCAGTACTTA.

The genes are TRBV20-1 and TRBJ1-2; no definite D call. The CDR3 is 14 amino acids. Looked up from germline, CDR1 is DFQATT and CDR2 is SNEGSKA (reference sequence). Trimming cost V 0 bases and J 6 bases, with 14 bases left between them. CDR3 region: CSARDVSGRDGYTF. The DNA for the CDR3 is TGCAGTGCTAGAGATGTTTCGGGTCGCGATGGCTACACCTTC.

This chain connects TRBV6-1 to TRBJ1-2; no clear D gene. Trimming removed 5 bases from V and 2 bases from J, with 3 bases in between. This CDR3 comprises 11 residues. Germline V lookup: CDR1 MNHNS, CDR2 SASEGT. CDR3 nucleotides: TGTGCCAGCAGTCGAAACTATGGCTACACCTTC. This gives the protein CASSRNYGYTF.

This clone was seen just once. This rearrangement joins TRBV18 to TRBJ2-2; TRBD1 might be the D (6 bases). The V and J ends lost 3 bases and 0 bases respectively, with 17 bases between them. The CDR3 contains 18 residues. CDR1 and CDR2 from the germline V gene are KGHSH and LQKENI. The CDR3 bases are TGTGCCAGCTCACCTGGACAGTGGAGGAACGCGAACACCGGGGAGCTGTTTTTT. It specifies CASSPGQWRNANTGELFF.

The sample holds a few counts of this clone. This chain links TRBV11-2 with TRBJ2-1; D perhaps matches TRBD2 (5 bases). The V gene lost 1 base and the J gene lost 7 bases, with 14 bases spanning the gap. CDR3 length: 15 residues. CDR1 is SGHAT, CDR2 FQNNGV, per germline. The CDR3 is CASSLGSSRTNEQFF. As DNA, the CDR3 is TGTGCCAGCAGCTTAGGATCTAGCAGGACTAATGAGCAGTTCTTC.

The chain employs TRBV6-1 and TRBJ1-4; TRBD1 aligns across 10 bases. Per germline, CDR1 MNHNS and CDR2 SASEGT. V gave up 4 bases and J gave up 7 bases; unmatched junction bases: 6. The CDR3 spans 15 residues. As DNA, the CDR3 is TGTGCCAGCAGTGCAACCAGGACAGGGGGTGAAAAACTGTTTTTT. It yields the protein CASSATRTGGEKLFF.

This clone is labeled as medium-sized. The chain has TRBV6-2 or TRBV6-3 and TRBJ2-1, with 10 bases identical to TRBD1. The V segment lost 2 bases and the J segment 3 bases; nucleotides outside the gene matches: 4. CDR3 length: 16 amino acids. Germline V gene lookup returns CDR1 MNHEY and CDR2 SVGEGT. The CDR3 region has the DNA TGTGCCAGCAGTTACCGGGACAGGGGCTACTACAATGAGCAGTTCTTC. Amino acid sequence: CASSYRDRGYYNEQFF.

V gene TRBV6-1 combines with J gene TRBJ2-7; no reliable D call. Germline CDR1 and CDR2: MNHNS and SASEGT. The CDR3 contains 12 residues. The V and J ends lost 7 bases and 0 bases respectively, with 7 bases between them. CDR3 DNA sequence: TGTGCCAGCATGAGGATCTCCTACGAGCAGTACTTC. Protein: CASMRISYEQYF.

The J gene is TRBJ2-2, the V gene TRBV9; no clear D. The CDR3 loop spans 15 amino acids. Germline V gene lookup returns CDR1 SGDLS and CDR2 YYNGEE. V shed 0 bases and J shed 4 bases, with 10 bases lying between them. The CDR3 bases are TGTGCCAGCAGCGTAGGACTGACGAGCACCGGGGAGCTGTTTTTT. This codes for CASSVGLTSTGELFF.

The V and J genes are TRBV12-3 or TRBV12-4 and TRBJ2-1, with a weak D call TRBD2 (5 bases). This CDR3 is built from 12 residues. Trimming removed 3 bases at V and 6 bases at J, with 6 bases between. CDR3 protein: CASSFGGNEQFF. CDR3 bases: TGTGCCAGCAGTTTCGGAGGCAATGAGCAGTTCTTC.

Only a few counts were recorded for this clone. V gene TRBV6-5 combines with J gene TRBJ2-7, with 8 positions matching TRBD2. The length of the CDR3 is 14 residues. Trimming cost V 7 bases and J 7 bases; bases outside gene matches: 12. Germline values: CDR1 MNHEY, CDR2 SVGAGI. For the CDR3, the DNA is TGTGCCAGCACCAGGAGGGGGGGACTAGTAGAGCAGTACTTC. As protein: CASTRRGGLVEQYF.

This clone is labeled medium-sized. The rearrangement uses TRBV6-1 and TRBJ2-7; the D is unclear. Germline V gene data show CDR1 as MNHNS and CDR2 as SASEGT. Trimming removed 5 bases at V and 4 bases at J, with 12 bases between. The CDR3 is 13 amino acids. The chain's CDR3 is CASSRTLNYEQYF. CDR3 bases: TGTGCCAGCAGTCGGACCCTAAATTACGAGCAGTACTTC.

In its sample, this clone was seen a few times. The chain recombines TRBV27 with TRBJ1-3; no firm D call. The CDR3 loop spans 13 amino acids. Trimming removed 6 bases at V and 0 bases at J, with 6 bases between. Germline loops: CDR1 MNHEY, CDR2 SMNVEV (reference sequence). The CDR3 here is CASSLTSGNTIYF. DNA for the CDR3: TGTGCCAGCAGCCTTACCTCTGGAAACACCATATATTTT.

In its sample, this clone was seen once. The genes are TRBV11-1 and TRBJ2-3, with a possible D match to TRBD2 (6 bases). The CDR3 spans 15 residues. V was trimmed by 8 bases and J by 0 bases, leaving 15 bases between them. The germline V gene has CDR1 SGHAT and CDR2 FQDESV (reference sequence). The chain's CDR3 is CASSSRGTSTDTQYF. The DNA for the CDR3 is TGTGCCAGCTCGTCAAGAGGGACTAGCACAGATACGCAGTATTTT. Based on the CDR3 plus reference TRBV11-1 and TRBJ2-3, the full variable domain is EAEVAQSPRYKITEKSQAVAFWCDPISGHATLYWYRQILGQGPELLVQFQDESVVDDSQLPKDRFSAERLKGVDSTLKIQPAELGDSAMYLCASSSRGTSTDTQYFGPGTRLTVL.

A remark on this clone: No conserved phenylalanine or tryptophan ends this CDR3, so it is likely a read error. CDR3 sequence: CSASGASGQTDEQYL. The CDR3 coding sequence is TGCAGTGCTAGTGGGGCTAGCGGGCAAACCGACGAGCAGTACCTC. V usage is TRBV20-1 and J usage is TRBJ2-7; the match to TRBD2 covers 8 bases. Per germline, CDR1 DFQATT and CDR2 SNEGSKA (reference sequence). This CDR3 region has 15 residues. J was trimmed by 5 bases and V by 3 bases; bases with no gene match: 12.

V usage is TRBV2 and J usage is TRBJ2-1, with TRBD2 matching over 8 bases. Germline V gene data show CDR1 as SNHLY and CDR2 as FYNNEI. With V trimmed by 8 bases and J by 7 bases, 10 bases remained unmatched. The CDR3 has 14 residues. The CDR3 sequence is CASYYGTSLNEQFF. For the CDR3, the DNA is TGTGCCAGCTACTATGGGACTAGTCTAAATGAGCAGTTCTTC.

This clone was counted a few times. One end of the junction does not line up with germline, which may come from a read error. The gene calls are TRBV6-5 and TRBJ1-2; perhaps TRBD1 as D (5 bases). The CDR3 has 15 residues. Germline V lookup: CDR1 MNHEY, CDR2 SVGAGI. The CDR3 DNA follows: TGTGCCATCAGTTACTCGTTGGGGGATTACTATGGCTACACCTTC. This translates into CAISYSLGDYYGYTF.

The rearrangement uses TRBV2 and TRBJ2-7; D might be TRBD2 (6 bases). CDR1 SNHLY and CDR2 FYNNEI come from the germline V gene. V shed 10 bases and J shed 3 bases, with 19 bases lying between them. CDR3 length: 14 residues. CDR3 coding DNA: TGTGCCACCCAGGAGGCCGGCGGGGTCTACGAGCAGTACTTC. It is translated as CATQEAGGVYEQYF. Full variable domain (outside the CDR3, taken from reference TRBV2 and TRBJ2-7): EPEVTQTPSHQVTQMGQEVILRCVPISNHLYFYWYRQILGQKVEFLVSFYNNEISEKSEIFDDQFSVERPDGSNFTLKIRSTKLEDSAMYFCATQEAGGVYEQYFGPGTRLTVT.

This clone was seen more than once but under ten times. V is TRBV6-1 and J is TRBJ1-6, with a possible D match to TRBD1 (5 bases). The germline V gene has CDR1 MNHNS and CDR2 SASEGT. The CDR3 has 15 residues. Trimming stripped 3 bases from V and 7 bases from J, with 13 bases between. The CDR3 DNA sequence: TGTGCCAGCAGTGACCGAGGGGAGGGGAATTCACCCCTCCACTTT. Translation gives CASSDRGEGNSPLHF.

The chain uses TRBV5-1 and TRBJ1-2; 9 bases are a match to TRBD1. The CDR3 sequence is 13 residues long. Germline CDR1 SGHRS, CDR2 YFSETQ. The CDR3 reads CATGAGTGNGYTF. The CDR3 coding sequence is TGCGCTACCGGGGCTGGGACAGGGAACGGCTACACCTTC. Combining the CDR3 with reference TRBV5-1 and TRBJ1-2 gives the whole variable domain KAGVTQTPRYLIKTRGQQVTLSCSPISGHRSVSWYQQTPGQGLQFLFEYFSETQRNKGNFPGRFSGRQFSNSRSEMNVSTLELGDSALYLCATGAGTGNGYTFGSGTRLTVV.